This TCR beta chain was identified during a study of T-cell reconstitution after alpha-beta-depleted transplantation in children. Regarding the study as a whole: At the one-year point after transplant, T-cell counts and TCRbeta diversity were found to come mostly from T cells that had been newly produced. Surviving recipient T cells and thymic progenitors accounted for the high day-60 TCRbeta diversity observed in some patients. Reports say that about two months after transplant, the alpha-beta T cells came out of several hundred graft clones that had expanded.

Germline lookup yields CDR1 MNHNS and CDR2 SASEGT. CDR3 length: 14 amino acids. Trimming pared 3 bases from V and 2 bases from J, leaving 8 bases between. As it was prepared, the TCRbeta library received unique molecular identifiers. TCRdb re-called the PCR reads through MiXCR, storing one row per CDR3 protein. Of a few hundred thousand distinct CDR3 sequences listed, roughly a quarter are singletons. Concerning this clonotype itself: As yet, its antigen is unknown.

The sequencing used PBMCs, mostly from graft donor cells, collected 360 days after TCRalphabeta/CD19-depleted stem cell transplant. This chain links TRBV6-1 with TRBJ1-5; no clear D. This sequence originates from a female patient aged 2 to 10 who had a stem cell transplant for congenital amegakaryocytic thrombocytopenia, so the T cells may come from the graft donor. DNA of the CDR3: TGTGCCAGCAGTGAGTGGCAGGGCAATCAGCCCCAGCATTTT. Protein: CASSEWQGNQPQHF.